The 26 T cell receptor beta chains reported below all come from one sample, sequenced in a study of blood T cell repertoires in COVID-19. Generated by immunoSEQ multiplex PCR, the TCRdb table keeps only in-frame clones and is missing some. The table has over 120,000 clones, just over 85% seen once. Sequencing was performed on PBMCs or T cells enriched from blood (not recorded which). The receptors come from a man between 45 and 60 years old who had recovered from COVID-19.

The sample holds a few counts of this clone. V is TRBV6-2 or TRBV6-3 and J is TRBJ2-7; D unresolved. CDR1 is MNHEY and CDR2 is SVGEGT in the germline V gene. CDR3 length equals 17 residues. The V end lost 2 bases, the J end lost 0 bases, and 17 bases lay between the germline ends. DNA for the CDR3: TGTGCCAGCAGTTACGCTGAAGTGAACAGATTCTCCTACGAGCAGTACTTC. This encodes CASSYAEVNRFSYEQYF.

This clone was observed a single time. The chain employs TRBV28 and TRBJ2-5; possible D gene TRBD1, 7 bases. The CDR3 loop spans 14 amino acids. The V end lost 7 bases, the J end lost 4 bases, and 16 bases lay between the germline ends. Per germline, CDR1 MDHEN and CDR2 SYDVKM. In DNA, the CDR3 is TGTGCCAGCACCGGGGGACAGCCAGGAGAGACCCAGTACTTC. This translates into CASTGGQPGETQYF.

This chain connects TRBV5-5 to TRBJ1-4, with D hard to call. The CDR3 is made up of 14 amino acids. Trimming removed 7 bases at V and 0 bases at J, with 10 bases between. Germline CDR1 and CDR2: SGHKS and YYEKEE (reference sequence). CDR3 coding DNA: TGTGCCAGCCTCCAGGATACAACTAATGAAAAACTGTTTTTT. This sequence encodes CASLQDTTNEKLFF.

The chain uses TRBV7-3 and TRBJ2-2; TRBD2 agrees at 8 bases. The CDR3 contains 17 residues. Germline V gene lookup returns CDR1 SGHTA and CDR2 FQGTGA. The V and J ends lost 4 bases and 0 bases, in that order; junction bases with no gene match: 7. CDR3 sequence: CASSSFGTRANTGELFF. The CDR3 coding sequence is TGTGCCAGCAGCTCCTTCGGGACTAGGGCGAACACCGGGGAGCTGTTTTTT.

A single count supports this clone. The chain combines TRBV9 with TRBJ2-3, with 8 bases aligning to TRBD2. V was pared by 3 bases and J by 5 bases, with 5 bases of the junction left unmatched. CDR3 size: 14 residues. Germline V lookup: CDR1 SGDLS, CDR2 YYNGEE. CDR3 region: CASSAGGPVDTQYF. CDR3 nucleotide sequence: TGTGCCAGCAGCGCGGGGGGGCCGGTAGATACGCAGTATTTT.

This clone came up once. V usage is TRBV2 and J usage is TRBJ2-1; TRBD2 agrees at 12 bases. Germline CDR1 is SNHLY and CDR2 is FYNNEI. The CDR3 has 15 amino acids. Trimming at V came to 5 bases and at J to 8 bases, leaving 7 bases not matched to a gene. CDR3 DNA: TGTGCCAGCAGTCGTGGACTAGCGGGAAGGGATGAGCAGTTCTTC. This codes for CASSRGLAGRDEQFF. Looking up the rest from reference TRBV2 and TRBJ2-1 gives the full variable domain: EPEVTQTPSHQVTQMGQEVILRCVPISNHLYFYWYRQILGQKVEFLVSFYNNEISEKSEIFDDQFSVERPDGSNFTLKIRSTKLEDSAMYFCASSRGLAGRDEQFFGPGTRLTVL.

The genes are TRBV24-1 and TRBJ1-4, with 7 bases matching TRBD1. Germline CDR1 and CDR2: KGHDR and SFDVKD. The CDR3 spans 16 residues. V shed 2 bases, J shed 8 bases, and the junction held 10 bases outside the gene matches. As DNA, the CDR3 is TGTGCCACCAGTGATTCCCGGTCAGGGGGTGTAGAAAAACTGTTTTTT. Amino acid sequence: CATSDSRSGGVEKLFF.

This chain uses TRBV7-2 with TRBJ1-2; 7 bases are a match to TRBD1. Germline-derived CDR1 and CDR2 are SGHTA and FQGNSA. The V gene end was trimmed by 6 bases and the J gene end by 6 bases; junction bases not matched to a gene: 13. The CDR3 consists of 15 residues. CDR3 in amino acids: CASSLNRDRGHGYTF. CDR3 nucleotides: TGTGCCAGCAGTTTGAACCGGGACAGAGGTCATGGCTACACCTTC.

The chain couples TRBV27 to TRBJ1-1; D unclear. V was trimmed by 6 bases and J by 1 base, leaving 9 bases between them. This CDR3 contains 13 residues. Germline V CDR1 and CDR2: MNHEY, SMNVEV (reference sequence). In DNA form, the CDR3 reads TGTGCCAGCAGCTTGATGCGGAACACTGAAGCTTTCTTT. This codes for CASSLMRNTEAFF.

This chain links TRBV4-3 with TRBJ2-5; TRBD1 matches at 11 bases. V trimming: 3 bases; J trimming: 5 bases; junction bases outside the gene matches: 11. Germline CDR1 and CDR2: LGHNA and YSLEER. The CDR3 contains 17 residues. The CDR3 is CASSQGPGTGGGETQYF. The CDR3 DNA reads as TGCGCCAGCAGCCAGGGGCCAGGGACAGGGGGTGGGGAGACCCAGTACTTC.

The chain combines TRBV2 with TRBJ2-1; 8 bases are shared with TRBD1. This CDR3 is built from 11 residues. Germline V lookup: CDR1 SNHLY, CDR2 FYNNEI. V was clipped by 11 bases and J by 9 bases; unmatched bases: 6. The CDR3 coding sequence is TGTGCCGACAGGGGTCTCGGTGAGCAGTTCTTC. It specifies CADRGLGEQFF.

This chain connects TRBV11-2 to TRBJ1-3; 8 bases align to TRBD1. The CDR3 is made up of 15 amino acids. With 4 bases clipped from V and 0 bases from J, the junction kept 2 bases outside the gene matches. Germline V gives CDR1 SGHAT, CDR2 FQNNGV. As DNA, the CDR3 is TGTGCCAGCAGCTCAACAGGGGGCTCTGGAAACACCATATATTTT. Translation gives CASSSTGGSGNTIYF.

The V gene is TRBV3-1 (or the pseudogene TRBV3-2), the J gene TRBJ1-3; TRBD1 is a possible D gene (6 bases). The V end lost 3 bases, the J end lost 0 bases, and 6 bases lay between the germline ends. This CDR3 is built from 14 residues. The germline CDR1 and CDR2 sequences are LGHDT and YNNKEL (reference sequence). CDR3 coding DNA: TGTGCCAGCAGCCAGGACAGCTCTGGAAACACCATATATTTT. Protein sequence: CASSQDSSGNTIYF.

This clone was observed a single time. The genes are TRBV2 and TRBJ1-5, with D unclear. The germline CDR1 and CDR2 sequences are SNHLY and FYNNEI. This CDR3 is built from 14 residues. The V and J ends lost 5 bases and 2 bases respectively, with 10 bases between them. CDR3 sequence reads: CASSPTAGNQPQHF. DNA of the CDR3: TGTGCCAGCAGTCCCACGGCGGGCAATCAGCCCCAGCATTTT.

The chain links TRBV6-5 to TRBJ2-6; maybe TRBD2 (5 bases). V was cut by 4 bases and J by 4 bases, with 14 bases left in between. Germline V gene lookup returns CDR1 MNHEY and CDR2 SVGAGI. The CDR3 is 16 amino acids. The CDR3 DNA is TGTGCCAGCAGTTTACTCCGAGGGTCCGGGGCCAACGTCCTGACTTTC. It codes for CASSLLRGSGANVLTF.

The chain links TRBV2 to TRBJ1-3, with TRBD1 as a possible D gene (6 bases). Per germline, CDR1 SNHLY and CDR2 FYNNEI. The CDR3 is 16 amino acids. V was shortened by 4 bases and J by 0 bases, with 13 bases between the two germline ends. The CDR3 spells CASSGQVLLSGNTIYF. CDR3 DNA: TGTGCCAGCAGTGGACAGGTCCTGCTCTCTGGAAACACCATATATTTT. The complete variable domain, with remaining parts taken from reference TRBV2 and TRBJ1-3, reads EPEVTQTPSHQVTQMGQEVILRCVPISNHLYFYWYRQILGQKVEFLVSFYNNEISEKSEIFDDQFSVERPDGSNFTLKIRSTKLEDSAMYFCASSGQVLLSGNTIYFGEGSWLTVV.

This clone showed up just once. The V and J genes are TRBV30 and TRBJ1-5; D is possibly TRBD1 (6 bases). Germline V gene data show CDR1 as GTSNPN and CDR2 as SVGIG (reference sequence). V dropped 3 bases and J dropped 5 bases, with 14 bases sitting between them. The CDR3 spans 14 residues. The DNA for the CDR3 is TGTGCCTGGAGCCCCTCGGCAGGGGATCAGCCCCAGCATTTT. It codes for CAWSPSAGDQPQHF.

This clone was seen just once. This chain connects TRBV5-1 to TRBJ2-7, with 7 bases fitting TRBD1. Unmatched junction bases numbered 4, after V lost 4 bases and J lost 0 bases. The germline V gene encodes CDR1 SGHRS and CDR2 YFSETQ. The CDR3 loop spans 14 amino acids. The DNA for the CDR3 is TGCGCCAGCAGCACGGGACAGTACTCCTACGAGCAGTACTTC. Residues: CASSTGQYSYEQYF.

In this sample, this clone turned up a few times. This sequence joins TRBV9 and TRBJ1-1; D is undetermined. The germline V gene has CDR1 SGDLS and CDR2 YYNGEE. Trimming removed 1 base from V and 3 bases from J, with 13 bases in between. The CDR3 has 15 residues. The CDR3, as DNA: TGTGCCAGCAGCGTATCGTCCCCTGCGGACACTGAAGCTTTCTTT. Its translation: CASSVSSPADTEAFF.

V gene TRBV5-1 combines with J gene TRBJ2-5, with D perhaps TRBD1 (5 bases). Trimming removed 2 bases at V and 1 base at J, with 9 bases between. Germline CDR1 SGHRS, CDR2 YFSETQ. CDR3 length: 14 amino acids. The chain's CDR3 is CASSFQGFQETQYF. CDR3 DNA: TGCGCCAGCAGCTTCCAGGGCTTCCAAGAGACCCAGTACTTC. The full variable domain, completed using reference TRBV5-1 and TRBJ2-5, is KAGVTQTPRYLIKTRGQQVTLSCSPISGHRSVSWYQQTPGQGLQFLFEYFSETQRNKGNFPGRFSGRQFSNSRSEMNVSTLELGDSALYLCASSFQGFQETQYFGPGTRLLVL.

The chain employs TRBV28 and TRBJ2-1, with unresolved D. Germline assignment: CDR1 MDHEN and CDR2 SYDVKM. The CDR3 is 12 amino acids. Trimming shortened V by 5 bases and J by 5 bases, and 7 bases separated the two germline ends. The CDR3 coding sequence is TGTGCCAGCAGTATATTAGACAATGAGCAGTTCTTC. This encodes CASSILDNEQFF.

As regards this clone: The sample contains more than one DNA sequence encoding this CDR3. The V gene is TRBV24-1, the J gene TRBJ2-2; 9 bases fit TRBD1. The V and J ends lost 4 bases and 3 bases, in that order; junction bases with no gene match: 5. CDR3 length: 16 amino acids. Germline V CDR1 and CDR2: KGHDR, SFDVKD. CDR3 region: CATSDPGQGYTGELFF. In DNA form, the CDR3 reads TGTGCCACCAGTGACCCGGGACAGGGATACACCGGGGAGCTGTTTTTT.

The V and J genes are TRBV5-6 and TRBJ1-1, with a weak D call TRBD1 (5 bases). The CDR3 covers 14 residues. Germline CDR1 and CDR2: SGHDT and YYEEEE. Deletions cut 0 bases from V and 6 bases from J, with 12 bases between. The CDR3 nucleotides read TGTGCCAGCAGCTTGGCCGTACAGGAACCTGAAGCTTTCTTT. Its translation is CASSLAVQEPEAFF. Combining the CDR3 with reference TRBV5-6 and TRBJ1-1 gives the whole variable domain DAGVTQSPTHLIKTRGQQVTLRCSPKSGHDTVSWYQQALGQGPQFIFQYYEEEERQRGNFPDRFSGHQFPNYSSELNVNALLLGDSALYLCASSLAVQEPEAFFGQGTRLTVV.

The V and J genes are TRBV6-5 and TRBJ1-2; 7 bases line up with TRBD1. V shed 2 bases and J 4 bases; nucleotides not matched to a gene: 10. There are 16 residues in the CDR3. CDR1 and CDR2 from the germline V gene are MNHEY and SVGAGI. The CDR3 sequence: CASSYGSTGIVYGYTF. The CDR3 DNA follows: TGTGCCAGCAGTTACGGGTCGACAGGGATCGTCTATGGCTACACCTTC.

The J gene is TRBJ2-5, the V gene TRBV27, with 12 bases aligning to TRBD2. The V segment lost 11 bases and the J segment 4 bases; nucleotides outside the gene matches: 17. Germline CDR1 and CDR2: MNHEY and SMNVEV (reference sequence). The CDR3 length is 17 residues. CDR3 in amino acids: CAPNGLAGGRGRETQYF. The CDR3, as DNA: TGTGCCCCCAACGGGCTAGCGGGGGGGCGGGGGCGAGAGACCCAGTACTTC.

The chain couples TRBV21-1 to TRBJ2-1; the table's D gene call, TRBD2, was not cross checked with the DNA. TRBV21-1 counts as a pseudogene. This CDR3 has 21 residues. Written as DNA, the CDR3 is TGTGCCAGCAGCAAAGGCCCTGACAGAGCACCCAGCGGGCTATCCTACAATGAGCAGTTCTTC. This sequence encodes CASSKGPDRAPSGLSYNEQFF.